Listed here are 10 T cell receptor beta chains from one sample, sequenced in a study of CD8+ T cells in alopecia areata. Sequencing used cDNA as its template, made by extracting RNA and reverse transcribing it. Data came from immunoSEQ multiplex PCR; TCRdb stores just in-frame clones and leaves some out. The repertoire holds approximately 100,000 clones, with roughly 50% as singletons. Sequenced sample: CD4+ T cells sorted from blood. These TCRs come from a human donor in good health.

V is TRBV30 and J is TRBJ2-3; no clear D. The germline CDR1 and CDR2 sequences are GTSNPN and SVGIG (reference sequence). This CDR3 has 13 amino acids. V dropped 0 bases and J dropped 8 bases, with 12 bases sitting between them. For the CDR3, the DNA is TGTGCCTGGAGTGTCGACGGGCCCGGTACGCAGTATTTT. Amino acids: CAWSVDGPGTQYF.

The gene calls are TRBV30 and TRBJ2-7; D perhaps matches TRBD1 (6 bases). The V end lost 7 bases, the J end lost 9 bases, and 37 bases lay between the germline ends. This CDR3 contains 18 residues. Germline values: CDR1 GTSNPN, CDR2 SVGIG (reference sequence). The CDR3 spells CASHSSINRAQGQPWQYF. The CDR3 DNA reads TGTGCCTCCCACTCAAGTATCAACAGGGCCCAGGGTCAACCCTGGCAGTACTTC.

The CDR3 reads CASVGTSYPSGYEQFF. In DNA form, the CDR3 reads TGTGCCAGTGTGGGGACTAGCTATCCTTCGGGCTATGAGCAGTTCTTC. The V and J genes are TRBV19 and TRBJ2-1; 9 nucleotides align to TRBD2. The germline V gene has CDR1 LNHDA and CDR2 SQIVND (reference sequence). The CDR3 is 16 residues long. V dropped 8 bases and J dropped 8; count of bases not matched to a gene: 16.

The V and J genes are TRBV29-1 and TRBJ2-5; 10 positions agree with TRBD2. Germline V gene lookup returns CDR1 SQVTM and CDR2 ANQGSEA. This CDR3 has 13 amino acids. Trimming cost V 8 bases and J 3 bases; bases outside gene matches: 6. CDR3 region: CSSSGGGEETQYF. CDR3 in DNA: TGCAGCTCGAGCGGGGGGGGCGAAGAGACCCAGTACTTC.

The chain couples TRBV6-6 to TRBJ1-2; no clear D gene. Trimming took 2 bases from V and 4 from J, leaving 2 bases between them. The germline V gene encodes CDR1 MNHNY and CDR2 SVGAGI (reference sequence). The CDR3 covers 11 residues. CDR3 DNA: TGTGCCAGCAGTTACGCCTATGGCTACACCTTC. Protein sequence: CASSYAYGYTF.

Here the CDR3 reads CASSVDAFYNEQFF. The CDR3 nucleotides read TGTGCCAGCAGCGTAGATGCGTTTTACAATGAGCAGTTCTTC. The rearrangement uses TRBV9 and TRBJ2-1; D remains unclear. CDR3 length: 14 amino acids. Trimming removed 0 bases at V and 4 bases at J, with 8 bases between. CDR1 and CDR2 from the germline V gene are SGDLS and YYNGEE.

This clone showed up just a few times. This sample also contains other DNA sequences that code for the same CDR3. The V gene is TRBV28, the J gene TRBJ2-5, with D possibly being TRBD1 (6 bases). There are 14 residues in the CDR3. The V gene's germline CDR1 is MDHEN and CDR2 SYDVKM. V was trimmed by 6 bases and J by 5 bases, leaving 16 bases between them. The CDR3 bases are TGTGCCAGCAGCAGGGGACAAGCGGCGGAGACCCAGTACTTC. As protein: CASSRGQAAETQYF. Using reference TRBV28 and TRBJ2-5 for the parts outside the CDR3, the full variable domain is DVKVTQSSRYLVKRTGEKVFLECVQDMDHENMFWYRQDPGLGLRLIYFSYDVKMKEKGDIPEGYSVSREKKERFSLILESASTNQTSMYLCASSRGQAAETQYFGPGTRLLVL.

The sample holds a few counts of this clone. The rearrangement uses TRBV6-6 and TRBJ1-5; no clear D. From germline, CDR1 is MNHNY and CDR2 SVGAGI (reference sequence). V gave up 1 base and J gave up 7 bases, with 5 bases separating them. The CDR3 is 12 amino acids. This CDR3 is CASSYLGQPQHF. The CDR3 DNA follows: TGTGCCAGCAGTTACTTAGGACAGCCCCAGCATTTT.

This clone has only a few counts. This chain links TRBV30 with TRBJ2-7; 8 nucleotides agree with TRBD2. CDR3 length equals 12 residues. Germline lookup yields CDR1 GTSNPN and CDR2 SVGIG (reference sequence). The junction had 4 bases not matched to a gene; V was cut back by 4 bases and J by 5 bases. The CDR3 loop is CAWTRGGHEQYF. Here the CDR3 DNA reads TGTGCCTGGACTCGGGGGGGACACGAGCAGTACTTC.

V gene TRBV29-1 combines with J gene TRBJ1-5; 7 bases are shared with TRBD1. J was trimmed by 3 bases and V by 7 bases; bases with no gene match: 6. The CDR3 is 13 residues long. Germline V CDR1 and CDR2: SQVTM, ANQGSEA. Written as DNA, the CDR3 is TGCAGCGCCCGACAGGGATACAATCAGCCCCAGCATTTT. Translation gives CSARQGYNQPQHF.